The sequence of this TCR beta chain was determined in a study of CD4 and CD8 cells across lung adenocarcinoma regions. Ten or more counts support this clonotype. TCRdb re-called the PCR reads through MiXCR, storing one row per CDR3 protein. The sample lists around 20,000 distinct CDR3 sequences; around 50% were seen once. Samples came from patients with localized non-small cell lung adenocarcinoma. This sequence was found in a female donor with lung adenocarcinoma. The CD4 and CD8 labels of this study may be unreliable. The sequencing input was CD8+ T cells from the center of a lung tumor.

This chain's CDR3 is CASSHSDFWSSGANVLTF. Written as DNA, the CDR3 is TGTGCCAGCAGCCATTCCGACTTCTGGAGCTCTGGGGCCAACGTCCTGACTTTC. The chain carries TRBV14 and TRBJ2-6; the D is unclear. Deletions cut 3 bases from V and 0 bases from J, with 15 bases between. The CDR3 is made up of 18 amino acids. Germline CDR1 and CDR2: SGHDN and FVKESK.